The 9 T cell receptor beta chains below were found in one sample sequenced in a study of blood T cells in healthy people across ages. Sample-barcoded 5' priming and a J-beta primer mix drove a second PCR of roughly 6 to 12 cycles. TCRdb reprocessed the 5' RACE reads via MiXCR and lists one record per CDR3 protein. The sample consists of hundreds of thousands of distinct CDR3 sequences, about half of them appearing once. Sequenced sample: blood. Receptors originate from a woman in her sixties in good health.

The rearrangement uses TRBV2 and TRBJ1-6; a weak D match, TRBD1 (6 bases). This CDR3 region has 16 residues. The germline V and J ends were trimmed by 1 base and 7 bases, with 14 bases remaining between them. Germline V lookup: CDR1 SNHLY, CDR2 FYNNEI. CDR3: CASSEGAGARNSPLHF. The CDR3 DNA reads TGTGCCAGCAGTGAAGGGGCAGGGGCGAGGAATTCACCCCTCCACTTT.

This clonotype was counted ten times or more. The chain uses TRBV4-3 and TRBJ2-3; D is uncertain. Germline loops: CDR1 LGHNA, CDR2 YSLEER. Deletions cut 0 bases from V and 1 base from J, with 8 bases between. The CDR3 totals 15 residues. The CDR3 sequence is CASSQDLRGTDTQYF. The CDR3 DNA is TGCGCCAGCAGCCAAGATCTCCGGGGCACAGATACGCAGTATTTT.

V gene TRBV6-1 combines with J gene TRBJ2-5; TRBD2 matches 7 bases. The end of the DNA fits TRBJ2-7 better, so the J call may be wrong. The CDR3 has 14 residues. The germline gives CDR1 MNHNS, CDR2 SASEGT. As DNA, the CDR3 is TGTGCCAGCAGTGGGGAGCGGGACCGAGGCGAGCAGTACTTC. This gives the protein CASSGERDRGEQYF.

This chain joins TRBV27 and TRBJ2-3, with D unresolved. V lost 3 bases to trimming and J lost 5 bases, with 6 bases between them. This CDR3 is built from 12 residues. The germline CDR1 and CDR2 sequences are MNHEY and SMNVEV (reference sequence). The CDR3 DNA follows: TGTGCCAGCAGTTTTGGTCAAGATACGCAGTATTTT. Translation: CASSFGQDTQYF.

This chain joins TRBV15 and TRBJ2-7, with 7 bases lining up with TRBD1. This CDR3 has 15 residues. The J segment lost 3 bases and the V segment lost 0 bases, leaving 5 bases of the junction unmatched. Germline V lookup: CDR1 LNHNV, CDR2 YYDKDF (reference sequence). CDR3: CATSRERGHNYEQYF. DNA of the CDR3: TGTGCCACCAGCAGAGAGAGGGGGCACAACTACGAGCAGTACTTC.

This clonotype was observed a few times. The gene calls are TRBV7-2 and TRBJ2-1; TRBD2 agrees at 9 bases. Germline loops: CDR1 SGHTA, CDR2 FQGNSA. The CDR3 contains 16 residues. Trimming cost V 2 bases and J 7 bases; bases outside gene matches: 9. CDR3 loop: CASSLRAGGLRNEQFF. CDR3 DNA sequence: TGTGCCAGCAGCTTACGGGCGGGAGGGCTCAGGAATGAGCAGTTCTTC. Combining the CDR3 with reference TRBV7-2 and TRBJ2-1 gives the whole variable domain GAGVSQSPSNKVTEKGKDVELRCDPISGHTALYWYRQSLGQGLEFLIYFQGNSAPDKSGLPSDRFSAERTGGSVSTLTIQRTQQEDSAVYLCASSLRAGGLRNEQFFGPGTRLTVL.

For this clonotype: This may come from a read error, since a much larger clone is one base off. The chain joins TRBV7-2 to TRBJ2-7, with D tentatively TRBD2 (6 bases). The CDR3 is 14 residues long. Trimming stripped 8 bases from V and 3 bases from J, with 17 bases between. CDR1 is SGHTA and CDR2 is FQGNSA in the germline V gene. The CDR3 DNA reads TGTGCCAGCGGTGTGTCGGGCGGGGACTACGAGCAGTACTTC. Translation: CASGVSGGDYEQYF.

CDR3 sequence: CASSHGTAVDEKLFF. The DNA of the CDR3 is TGTGCCAGCAGCCACGGGACAGCCGTAGATGAAAAACTGTTTTTT. The rearrangement joins TRBV3-1 to TRBJ1-4, with 7 bases matching TRBD1. The length of the CDR3 is 15 residues. Germline V gene data show CDR1 as LGHDT and CDR2 as YNNKEL (reference sequence). V lost 3 bases, J lost 6 bases, and 7 bases stayed unmatched.

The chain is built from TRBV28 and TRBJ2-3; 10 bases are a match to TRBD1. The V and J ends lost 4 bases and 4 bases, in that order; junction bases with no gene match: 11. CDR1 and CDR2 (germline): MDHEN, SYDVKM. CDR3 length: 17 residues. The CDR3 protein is CASSSGQGMSYPDTQYF. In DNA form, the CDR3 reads TGTGCCAGCAGTTCGGGACAGGGGATGAGTTACCCAGATACGCAGTATTTT.